These 8 T cell receptor beta chains share one sample of origin, sequenced in a study of blood T cell repertoires in COVID-19. Assay used: immunoSEQ multiplex PCR; TCRdb lists only in-frame clones, some missing. The sample contains 20,000 to 25,000 clones, around three quarters of which appear only once. The sample was peripheral blood. The receptors derive from a man aged 55 to 69 with active COVID-19.

The chain has TRBV5-4 and TRBJ2-2; the match to TRBD1 covers 7 bases. This CDR3 contains 15 residues. Unmatched junction bases numbered 9, after V lost 6 bases and J lost 4 bases. Germline CDR1 is SGHNT and CDR2 is YYREEE (reference sequence). CDR3 protein: CASNVWDRTTGELFF. The CDR3, as DNA: TGTGCCAGCAACGTGTGGGACAGAACCACCGGGGAGCTGTTTTTT.

This clone occurred once. This chain uses TRBV2 with TRBJ2-1; no clear D. This CDR3 is built from 14 residues. CDR1 is SNHLY, CDR2 FYNNEI, per germline. V was cut by 7 bases and J by 2 bases, with 12 bases left in between. The CDR3 spells CASTPLPTYNEQFF. CDR3 sequence (DNA): TGTGCCAGCACGCCACTACCTACCTACAATGAGCAGTTCTTC.

The chain couples TRBV10-3 to TRBJ2-7; D is perhaps TRBD2 (6 bases). The CDR3 has 14 residues. Between the trimmed V and J ends, which lost 2 bases and 5 bases, there was a span of 13 bases. From germline, CDR1 is ENHRY and CDR2 SYGVKD. CDR3 amino acids: CAISEKEGLDEQYF. CDR3 coding DNA: TGTGCCATCAGTGAGAAGGAGGGCCTGGACGAGCAGTACTTC.

V gene TRBV4-2 combines with J gene TRBJ2-1; D gene ambiguous. The germline V gene has CDR1 LGHNA and CDR2 YNFKEQ. Trimming shortened V by 1 base and J by 4 bases, and 5 bases separated the two germline ends. The CDR3 spans 13 residues. The CDR3 here is CASSQGEYNEQFF. The DNA of the CDR3 is TGTGCCAGCAGCCAAGGCGAGTACAATGAGCAGTTCTTC.

This chain joins TRBV7-6 and TRBJ2-1; TRBD2 might be the D (5 bases). Per germline, CDR1 SGHVS and CDR2 FNYEAQ. The germline V and J ends were trimmed by 4 bases and 6 bases, with 10 bases remaining between them. The CDR3 is 13 amino acids. CDR3 protein: CASSYGESNEQFF. The DNA for the CDR3 is TGTGCCAGCAGCTACGGGGAATCCAATGAGCAGTTCTTC.

In DNA, the CDR3 is TGTGCCACCAGTGAGGAGGGGTTCTATGGCTACACCTTC. Its protein is CATSEEGFYGYTF. This rearrangement joins TRBV24-1 to TRBJ1-2; a possible D gene is TRBD1 (5 bases). V dropped 4 bases and J dropped 4 bases, with 9 bases sitting between them. The CDR3 sequence is 13 residues long. Per germline, CDR1 KGHDR and CDR2 SFDVKD.

The V gene is TRBV7-3, the J gene TRBJ2-1; no clear D. The CDR3 has 15 amino acids. In germline, CDR1 is SGHTA, CDR2 FQGTGA. V lost 5 bases to trimming and J lost 0 bases, with 11 bases between them. The CDR3 DNA is TGTGCCAGCAGCCCCCGGAGTAGCTCCTACAATGAGCAGTTCTTC. Translation: CASSPRSSSYNEQFF.

The V and J genes are TRBV18 and TRBJ1-2; 10 bases are shared with TRBD1. Trimming took 3 bases from V and 8 from J; bases not matched to a gene: 3. CDR3 length equals 13 residues. The V gene's germline CDR1 is KGHSH and CDR2 LQKENI. The chain's CDR3 is CASSPGQGQGYTF. The CDR3 DNA reads TGTGCCAGCTCACCGGGACAGGGGCAGGGCTACACCTTC.